Presented here are 16 T cell receptor beta chains from one specimen sequenced in a study of OX40 agonist ivuxolimab in advanced cancers. Data came from immunoSEQ multiplex PCR; TCRdb stores just in-frame clones and leaves some out. The sample has around 90,000 clones, 85% to 90% seen once; the top ten hold around 7%. Specimen: CD4+ or CD8+ T cells sorted from blood, collected in a trial of the OX40 agonist ivuxolimab. All receptors come from an adult with an advanced solid tumor such as melanoma, head and neck, liver or kidney cancer.

V usage is TRBV6-5 and J usage is TRBJ2-7; D is ambiguous. The V gene's germline CDR1 is MNHEY and CDR2 SVGAGI. The CDR3 covers 14 residues. Trimming removed 2 bases at V and 0 bases at J, with 8 bases between. CDR3 coding DNA: TGTGCCAGCAGTTACGTGGGCAGCTCCTACGAGCAGTACTTC. This encodes CASSYVGSSYEQYF.

The rearrangement links TRBV16 to TRBJ1-1, with TRBD1 matching over 7 bases. V was pared by 2 bases and J by 6 bases, with 3 bases of the junction left unmatched. The CDR3 has 13 residues. Germline V CDR1 and CDR2: KGHSY, FQNENV. The CDR3 coding sequence is TGTGCCAGCAGCCAAGTTCAGGGGGCTGAAGCTTTCTTT. Protein product: CASSQVQGAEAFF.

This clone came up once. The rearrangement uses TRBV12-5 and TRBJ2-7, with D maybe TRBD2 (5 bases). The V end lost 3 bases, the J end lost 6 bases, and 27 bases lay between the germline ends. Germline-derived CDR1 and CDR2 are LGHNT and FRNRAP. The CDR3 is made up of 18 amino acids. As DNA, the CDR3 is TGTGCTAGTGGTTTAAGGGCTAGCTTGCGCGAGCCCCCCTTCGAGCAGTACTTC. This encodes CASGLRASLREPPFEQYF.

CDR3 region: CASSGGRSGANVLTF. The DNA of the CDR3 is TGTGCCAGCTCAGGGGGCCGCTCTGGGGCCAACGTCCTGACTTTC. V usage is TRBV18 and J usage is TRBJ2-6; tentatively, D is TRBD1 (6 bases). The CDR3 covers 15 residues. V lost 5 bases, J lost 0 bases, and 8 bases lay in between. Looked up from germline, CDR1 is KGHSH and CDR2 is LQKENI.

This rearrangement joins TRBV4-1 to TRBJ1-3; D is possibly TRBD1 (5 bases). This CDR3 is 16 amino acids long. CDR1 MGHRA and CDR2 YSYEKL come from the germline V gene. The V end lost 4 bases, the J end lost 6 bases, and 19 bases lay between the germline ends. This CDR3 reads CASSPGEGQLVNTIYF. The CDR3 DNA reads as TGCGCCAGCAGCCCGGGGGAGGGGCAACTTGTAAACACCATATATTTT.

The V and J genes are TRBV27 and TRBJ1-1; 9 nucleotides align to TRBD1. The CDR3 is 15 amino acids. Germline values: CDR1 MNHEY, CDR2 SMNVEV (reference sequence). The V gene end was trimmed by 0 bases and the J gene end by 5 bases; junction bases not matched to a gene: 4. The chain's CDR3 is CASSLSPTGGTEAFF. The CDR3 coding sequence is TGTGCCAGCAGTTTATCCCCGACAGGGGGGACTGAAGCTTTCTTT.

The chain links TRBV5-6 to TRBJ1-1; D is undetermined. The CDR3 sequence is 13 residues long. From germline, CDR1 is SGHDT and CDR2 YYEEEE. The V gene lost 4 bases and the J gene lost 5 bases, with 12 bases spanning the gap. In DNA form, the CDR3 reads TGTGCCAGCAGCCCCGTTGTTGGGACTGAAGCTTTCTTT. Residues: CASSPVVGTEAFF.

The chain employs TRBV15 and TRBJ2-3, with 13 bases identical to TRBD2. This CDR3 contains 20 residues. Germline CDR1 LNHNV, CDR2 YYDKDF (reference sequence). The V segment lost 3 bases and the J segment 2 bases; nucleotides outside the gene matches: 14. CDR3 in amino acids: CATSSVGTSGIRLYTDTQYF. The CDR3 nucleotides read TGTGCCACCAGCAGCGTCGGGACTAGCGGGATCCGACTCTACACAGATACGCAGTATTTT.

This chain uses TRBV13 with TRBJ1-4, with a weak D call TRBD1 (5 bases). Germline CDR1 and CDR2: PRHDT and FYEKMQ (reference sequence). The CDR3 extends over 17 amino acids. V was shortened by 3 bases and J by 7 bases, with 21 bases between the two germline ends. CDR3 sequence reads: CASSFSNRDLQAEKLFF. As DNA, the CDR3 is TGTGCCAGCAGCTTCTCAAACCGGGACCTGCAGGCTGAAAAACTGTTTTTT.

V gene TRBV6-5 combines with J gene TRBJ2-1, with unresolved D. The germline V gene encodes CDR1 MNHEY and CDR2 SVGAGI. The CDR3 spans 13 residues. V was cut by 4 bases and J by 10 bases, with 14 bases left in between. This chain's CDR3 is CASSFTKDWEQFF. CDR3 DNA: TGTGCCAGCAGTTTCACTAAAGACTGGGAGCAGTTCTTC.

V gene TRBV16 combines with J gene TRBJ2-7; maybe TRBD1 (5 bases). V lost 0 bases, J lost 5 bases, and 11 bases lay in between. The V gene's germline CDR1 is KGHSY and CDR2 FQNENV. The CDR3 is 14 residues long. The CDR3 DNA is TGTGCCAGCAGCCAATCCGGGCAGGGCCACGAGCAGTACTTC. Its translation: CASSQSGQGHEQYF. The full variable domain, rest sourced from reference TRBV16 and TRBJ2-7, is GEEVAQTPKHLVRGEGQKAKLYCAPIKGHSYVFWYQQVLKNEFKFLISFQNENVFDETGMPKERFSAKCLPNSPCSLEIQATKLEDSAVYFCASSQSGQGHEQYFGPGTRLTVT.

The rearrangement links TRBV30 to TRBJ2-7; 9 nucleotides line up with TRBD1. Trimming cost V 3 bases and J 6 bases; bases outside gene matches: 12. Germline V gives CDR1 GTSNPN, CDR2 SVGIG (reference sequence). The CDR3 runs 15 residues. The CDR3 sequence: CAWSEMGQGLGEQYF. The CDR3 coding sequence is TGTGCCTGGAGCGAAATGGGACAGGGCTTAGGCGAGCAGTACTTC. Drawing the rest from reference TRBV30 and TRBJ2-7, the complete variable domain is SQTIHQWPATLVQPVGSPLSLECTVEGTSNPNLYWYRQAAGRGLQLLFYSVGIGQISSEVPQNLSASRPQDRQFILSSKKLLLSDSGFYLCAWSEMGQGLGEQYFGPGTRLTVT.

The chain joins TRBV11-2 to TRBJ1-2; 9 nucleotides match TRBD1. CDR1 is SGHAT, CDR2 FQNNGV, per germline. V lost 0 bases to trimming and J lost 7 bases; unmatched junction nucleotides: 3. The CDR3 is 14 residues long. The CDR3 region has the DNA TGTGCCAGCAGCTTAGATGGGACAGGGTTTGGCTACACCTTC. Its translation is CASSLDGTGFGYTF.

Here the CDR3 reads CASSPRGGTEAFF. As DNA, the CDR3 is TGTGCCAGCAGCCCAAGAGGGGGTACTGAAGCTTTCTTT. The chain joins TRBV7-9 to TRBJ1-1, with D possibly TRBD1 on 6 matching bases. Deletions cut 5 bases from V and 5 bases from J, with 12 bases between. This CDR3 is 13 amino acids long. CDR1 and CDR2 from the germline V gene are SEHNR and FQNEAQ (reference sequence). Combining the CDR3 with reference TRBV7-9 and TRBJ1-1 gives the whole variable domain DTGVSQNPRHKITKRGQNVTFRCDPISEHNRLYWYRQTLGQGPEFLTYFQNEAQLEKSRLLSDRFSAERPKGSFSTLEIQRTEQGDSAMYLCASSPRGGTEAFFGQGTRLTVV.

The chain uses TRBV9 and TRBJ2-3; the D gene is possibly TRBD2 (6 bases). The V gene's germline CDR1 is SGDLS and CDR2 YYNGEE. This CDR3 spans 15 amino acids. Deletions cut 2 bases from V and 2 bases from J, with 12 bases between. The DNA for the CDR3 is TGTGCCAGCAGCGTGGGACTGCCTATCACAGATACGCAGTATTTT. This encodes CASSVGLPITDTQYF.

The count of this clone is one. CDR3 in amino acids: CASSDIRVGTYEQYF. CDR3 nucleotides: TGTGCCAGTAGTGATATCCGGGTGGGGACCTACGAGCAGTACTTC. The rearrangement links TRBV19 to TRBJ2-7; unclear D gene. The CDR3 runs to 15 residues. CDR1 LNHDA and CDR2 SQIVND come from the germline V gene (reference sequence). The germline V and J ends were trimmed by 5 bases and 2 bases, with 16 bases remaining between them.